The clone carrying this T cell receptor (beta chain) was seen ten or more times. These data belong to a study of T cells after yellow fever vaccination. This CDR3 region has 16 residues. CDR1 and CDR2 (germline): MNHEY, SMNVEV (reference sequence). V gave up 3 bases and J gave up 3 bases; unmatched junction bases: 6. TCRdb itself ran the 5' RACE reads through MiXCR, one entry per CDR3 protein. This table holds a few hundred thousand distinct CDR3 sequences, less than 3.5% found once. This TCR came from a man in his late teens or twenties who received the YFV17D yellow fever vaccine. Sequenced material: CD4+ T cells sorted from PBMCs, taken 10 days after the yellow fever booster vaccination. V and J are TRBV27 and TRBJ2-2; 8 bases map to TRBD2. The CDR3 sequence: CASSFLRGAYTGELFF. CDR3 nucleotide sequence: TGTGCCAGCAGTTTTTTGCGGGGGGCCTACACCGGGGAGCTGTTTTTT.